The 18 T cell receptor beta chains below were found in one sample sequenced in a study of identical twins. TCRdb processed the 5' RACE reads anew with MiXCR; each CDR3 protein has one entry. The sample yields nearly 900,000 distinct CDR3 sequences, around 12% seen once. This sample was shared with a second study, whose subject was yellow fever vaccine responses in identical twins.

Material for sequencing was PBMCs. The receptors stem from a woman between 18 and 29 years old in good health.

This chain connects TRBV5-5 to TRBJ1-1; D remains ambiguous. V was cut by 3 bases and J by 4 bases, with 13 bases left in between. Germline lookup yields CDR1 SGHKS and CDR2 YYEKEE (reference sequence). The CDR3 contains 14 residues. The CDR3 nucleotides read TGTGCCAGCAGCTCGAGAGCCATTGGCACTGAAGCTTTCTTT. Protein product: CASSSRAIGTEAFF. The variable domain in full, with the rest retrieved from reference TRBV5-5 and TRBJ1-1, is DAGVTQSPTHLIKTRGQQVTLRCSPISGHKSVSWYQQVLGQGPQFIFQYYEKEERGRGNFPDRFSARQFPNYSSELNVNALLLGDSALYLCASSSRAIGTEAFFGQGTRLTVV.

The sample holds many counts of this clonotype. The chain links TRBV4-1 to TRBJ1-1; D is unresolved. V was shortened by 1 base and J by 0 bases, with 12 bases between the two germline ends. This CDR3 has 16 residues. Per germline, CDR1 MGHRA and CDR2 YSYEKL. The CDR3 DNA follows: TGCGCCAGCAGCCAAGCCCCCCTAACGGTGAACACTGAAGCTTTCTTT. Translating it yields CASSQAPLTVNTEAFF.

A note on this clonotype: Just one base apart from a much larger clone, this may be a read error. The chain carries TRBV7-9 and TRBJ2-3; maybe TRBD2 (5 bases). The V gene lost 7 bases and the J gene lost 4 bases, with 6 bases spanning the gap. The germline gives CDR1 SEHNR, CDR2 FQNEAQ (reference sequence). The CDR3 is 11 residues long. The CDR3 here is CASKRSDTQYF. CDR3 nucleotides: TGTGCCAGCAAGCGGTCAGATACGCAGTATTTT.

This clonotype was observed at least ten times. J is TRBJ2-3 and V is TRBV5-6, with D maybe TRBD1 (6 bases). Germline CDR1 is SGHDT and CDR2 is YYEEEE. The CDR3 is 15 amino acids. V lost 4 bases and J 2 bases, leaving 14 bases between the germline ends. The DNA for the CDR3 is TGTGCCAGCAGCCGTACAGGGTTGAACACAGATACGCAGTATTTT. Translation: CASSRTGLNTDTQYF.

CDR3 nucleotide sequence: TGTGCCAGCAGCGGAAACAGGGGCCTAGGTATAGCCAAAAACATTCAGTACTTC. The encoded protein is CASSGNRGLGIAKNIQYF. The V call is TRBV7-7, the J call TRBJ2-4, with 7 bases that match TRBD1. Trimming at V came to 5 bases and at J to 0 bases, leaving 13 bases not matched to a gene. Germline CDR1 reads SSHAT; CDR2 reads FNYEAQ (reference sequence). The CDR3 is 18 residues long.

A few counts support this clonotype. The chain carries TRBV5-5 and TRBJ1-6; D gene ambiguous. CDR3 size: 14 residues. The germline V gene encodes CDR1 SGHKS and CDR2 YYEKEE (reference sequence). V lost 0 bases and J lost 2, with 3 bases in between. CDR3 coding DNA: TGTGCCAGCAGCTTGGCGGCCTATAATTCACCCCTCCACTTT. Residues: CASSLAAYNSPLHF.

This clonotype was recorded a few times. This chain joins TRBV7-6 and TRBJ2-6, with D unresolved. The CDR3 sequence is 19 residues long. Trimming shortened V by 1 base and J by 0 bases, and 16 bases separated the two germline ends. Germline CDR1 is SGHVS and CDR2 is FNYEAQ. DNA of the CDR3: TGTGCCAGCAGCTTAGTGGTGCCGGGCACCTACTCTGGGGCCAACGTCCTGACTTTC. This sequence encodes CASSLVVPGTYSGANVLTF.

With respect to this clonotype: A single base separates this from a much larger clone, so it may be a read error. V usage is TRBV28 and J usage is TRBJ2-2; tentative D call: TRBD1 (6 bases). Germline CDR1 MDHEN, CDR2 SYDVKM. V was trimmed by 8 bases and J by 5 bases, leaving 24 bases between them. This CDR3 region has 17 residues. The CDR3 sequence: CASVNLQGLMGTGELFF. DNA for the CDR3: TGTGCCAGCGTAAACCTACAGGGCTTAATGGGGACCGGGGAGCTGTTTTTT. The whole variable domain, filled in from reference TRBV28 and TRBJ2-2, reads DVKVTQSSRYLVKRTGEKVFLECVQDMDHENMFWYRQDPGLGLRLIYFSYDVKMKEKGDIPEGYSVSREKKERFSLILESASTNQTSMYLCASVNLQGLMGTGELFFGEGSRLTVL.

This clonotype showed up just a few times. CDR3 coding DNA: TGTGCCAGCGGCGGTACAGGGTATGGCACTGAAGCTTTCTTT. Protein sequence: CASGGTGYGTEAFF. The rearrangement links TRBV2 to TRBJ1-1; D might be TRBD1 (6 bases). The CDR3 is made up of 14 amino acids. The germline gives CDR1 SNHLY, CDR2 FYNNEI. V dropped 8 bases and J dropped 4 bases, with 17 bases sitting between them.

This clonotype was seen at least ten times. Here the CDR3 DNA reads TGCGCCAGCAGCTTATCCGACCGGACAGGGGCCTACGAGCAGTACTTC. Encoded protein: CASSLSDRTGAYEQYF. V is TRBV5-1 and J is TRBJ2-7, with 9 positions matching TRBD1. The CDR3 extends over 16 amino acids. V was clipped by 2 bases and J by 2 bases; unmatched bases: 8. In germline, CDR1 is SGHRS, CDR2 YFSETQ.

This clonotype came up a few times. CDR3 sequence: CASSFLTGMNTEAFF. CDR3 DNA sequence: TGCGCCAGCAGCTTTCTGACAGGGATGAACACTGAAGCTTTCTTT. The rearrangement joins TRBV5-1 to TRBJ1-1; 7 positions match TRBD1. The length of the CDR3 is 15 residues. Germline V gene lookup returns CDR1 SGHRS and CDR2 YFSETQ. V shed 2 bases and J 0 bases; nucleotides not matched to a gene: 4.

This clonotype was picked up one time. The chain couples TRBV12-3 or TRBV12-4 to TRBJ2-7; D is uncertain. Deletions cut 6 bases from V and 6 bases from J, with 18 bases between. The CDR3 consists of 14 residues. The CDR3 DNA is TGTGCCAGCAGCCCCTCAGGCGGTCGGGCCGAGCAGTACTTC. This codes for CASSPSGGRAEQYF.

This clonotype was counted at least ten times. The J gene is TRBJ2-6, the V gene TRBV18; D possibly corresponds to TRBD1 (6 bases). Germline V gene sequence: CDR1 KGHSH, CDR2 LQKENI. The CDR3 is 17 residues long. V lost 4 bases to trimming and J lost 0 bases, with 13 bases between them. The CDR3 sequence: CASSLRTVNSGANVLTF. In DNA form, the CDR3 reads TGTGCCAGCTCACTCCGGACAGTGAACTCTGGGGCCAACGTCCTGACTTTC.

This clonotype was seen a handful of times. The chain employs TRBV11-2 and TRBJ2-7; 15 bases align to TRBD2. J lost 4 bases, V lost 5 bases, and 3 bases had no gene match. Per the germline V gene, CDR1 is SGHAT and CDR2 is FQNNGV. The CDR3 loop spans 15 amino acids. The CDR3 reads CASSDGTSGRYEQYF. The CDR3 DNA reads as TGTGCCAGCAGCGACGGGACTAGCGGGAGGTACGAGCAGTACTTC. Variable domain in full (rest from reference TRBV11-2 and TRBJ2-7): EAGVAQSPRYKIIEKRQSVAFWCNPISGHATLYWYQQILGQGPKLLIQFQNNGVVDDSQLPKDRFSAERLKGVDSTLKIQPAKLEDSAVYLCASSDGTSGRYEQYFGPGTRLTVT.

The V call is TRBV2, the J call TRBJ1-1; D remains ambiguous. Between the trimmed V and J ends, which lost 0 bases and 10 bases, there was a span of 9 bases. Germline V gene lookup returns CDR1 SNHLY and CDR2 FYNNEI. This CDR3 spans 12 amino acids. The CDR3 DNA reads TGTGCCAGCAGTGAAGCAGCAGTAATAGCTTTCTTT. This codes for CASSEAAVIAFF.

J is TRBJ2-1 and V is TRBV6-5; no clear D gene. The CDR3 extends over 16 amino acids. V dropped 5 bases and J dropped 0 bases, with 14 bases sitting between them. Germline-derived CDR1 and CDR2 are MNHEY and SVGAGI. The CDR3 region is CASSLHVGDSYNEQFF. CDR3 nucleotides: TGTGCCAGCAGTCTACACGTTGGGGACTCCTACAATGAGCAGTTCTTC.

The V call is TRBV20-1, the J call TRBJ2-4; 8 nucleotides match TRBD1. Germline V gene data show CDR1 as DFQATT and CDR2 as SNEGSKA (reference sequence). The CDR3 contains 14 residues. The V and J ends lost 2 bases and 7 bases, in that order; junction bases with no gene match: 7. CDR3 coding DNA: TGCAGTGCTAGATCCCGGACAGGGATGAACATTCAGTACTTC. Protein sequence: CSARSRTGMNIQYF.

The chain employs TRBV12-3 or TRBV12-4 and TRBJ2-1; TRBD2 agrees at 7 bases. V lost 3 bases to trimming and J lost 6 bases; unmatched junction nucleotides: 17. This CDR3 comprises 18 residues. The CDR3 here is CASSLGGRGGPVLNEQFF. The CDR3 bases are TGTGCCAGCAGTTTGGGTGGGAGGGGCGGACCAGTACTCAATGAGCAGTTCTTC.